This T cell receptor (beta chain) was documented in a study of cytomegalovirus exposure and HLA in healthy donors. The study's findings and limits: For cytomegalovirus status, the classifier reportedly gave diagnoses with high specificity and sensitivity. Analyses of presence and absence presupposed an approximately uniform sequencing depth across donors.

PCR was performed using 60 Vbeta and 13 Jbeta primers. Measured with immunoSEQ multiplex PCR; TCRdb has only the in-frame clones, and not every one. The table shows around 94,000 clones, with approximately 64% occurring only once. This clone showed up just a few times. No antigen is known for it. Sequenced: PBMCs. This TCR came from a human donor in good health.

CDR3 nucleotide sequence: TGCGCCAGCAAAAAAGGACTTCGGACAGGGAAGAACACTGAAGCTTTCTTT. Protein sequence: CASKKGLRTGKNTEAFF. The chain has TRBV5-1 and TRBJ1-1; 8 bases fit TRBD1. Germline V CDR1 and CDR2: SGHRS, YFSETQ. V was pared by 6 bases and J by 1 base, with 14 bases of the junction left unmatched. There are 17 residues in the CDR3.